These 24 T cell receptor beta chains originate from one sample sequenced in a study of blood T cell repertoires in COVID-19. Assay used: immunoSEQ multiplex PCR; TCRdb lists only in-frame clones, some missing. The profile shows under 350,000 clones, around 89% of them singletons. The material sequenced was peripheral blood. All receptors derive from a man between 40 and 49 years old with acute or convalescent COVID-19.

This clone was observed a single time. The rearrangement joins TRBV5-4 to TRBJ2-5, with TRBD2 identical over 10 bases. The V and J ends lost 4 bases and 3 bases, in that order; junction bases with no gene match: 6. The length of the CDR3 is 15 residues. CDR1 SGHNT and CDR2 YYREEE come from the germline V gene (reference sequence). Here the CDR3 DNA reads TGTGCCAGCAGCCTAAGCGGGGGGGCGAAAGAGACCCAGTACTTC. Translation gives CASSLSGGAKETQYF.

This sequence joins TRBV2 and TRBJ2-2; D remains ambiguous. CDR1 and CDR2 from the germline V gene are SNHLY and FYNNEI. The CDR3 is made up of 13 amino acids. V was shortened by 1 base and J by 7 bases, with 7 bases between the two germline ends. CDR3 DNA: TGTGCCAGCAGTGAAGTGGGCAACGGGGAGCTGTTTTTT. Its protein product is CASSEVGNGELFF.

The genes are TRBV7-3 and TRBJ1-5; the D is unclear. CDR1 is SGHTA and CDR2 is FQGTGA in the germline V gene. This CDR3 comprises 13 residues. Trimming took off 3 bases at V and 6 bases at J, with 9 bases between the two ends. CDR3 protein: CASSFNTGQPQHF. The CDR3 nucleotides are TGTGCCAGCAGCTTCAACACGGGTCAGCCCCAGCATTTT.

The chain combines TRBV5-4 with TRBJ1-1; 8 nucleotides agree with TRBD1. This CDR3 is built from 14 residues. J was trimmed by 0 bases and V by 8 bases; bases with no gene match: 6. Per the germline V gene, CDR1 is SGHNT and CDR2 is YYREEE (reference sequence). The CDR3 spells CASGQGRMNTEAFF. As DNA, the CDR3 is TGTGCCAGTGGACAGGGTAGGATGAACACTGAAGCTTTCTTT.

The J gene is TRBJ1-2, the V gene TRBV7-9; TRBD1 agrees at 7 bases. The CDR3 extends over 15 amino acids. Germline values: CDR1 SEHNR, CDR2 FQNEAQ (reference sequence). V shed 5 bases and J 4 bases; nucleotides not matched to a gene: 10. The CDR3 region is CASSDPDRVGYGYTF. CDR3 DNA sequence: TGTGCCAGCAGCGATCCTGACAGGGTGGGCTATGGCTACACCTTC.

The V call is TRBV19, the J call TRBJ1-6; D is possibly TRBD1 (5 bases). The CDR3 runs 15 residues. Germline V lookup: CDR1 LNHDA, CDR2 SQIVND (reference sequence). V shed 8 bases and J shed 6 bases, with 17 bases lying between them. CDR3 in DNA: TGTGCCAGTTCATGGGGGGAGAGGCCTAATTCACCCCTCCACTTT. Encoded protein: CASSWGERPNSPLHF.

The CDR3 nucleotides are TGTGCCAGCAGTGAAAAGACAGCGCAGTACTTC. This codes for CASSEKTAQYF. The J gene is TRBJ2-7, the V gene TRBV2, with D possibly TRBD1 on 5 matching bases. The CDR3 is made up of 11 amino acids. The V gene's germline CDR1 is SNHLY and CDR2 FYNNEI. V lost 2 bases and J 9 bases, leaving 8 bases between the germline ends.

The chain combines TRBV5-4 with TRBJ1-1, with D possibly TRBD1 on 5 matching bases. The CDR3 covers 15 residues. V was clipped by 0 bases and J by 3 bases, with 12 bases between them. The germline gives CDR1 SGHNT, CDR2 YYREEE (reference sequence). The CDR3 DNA reads TGTGCCAGCAGCTTGGGGGGCAGGATGGACACTGAAGCTTTCTTT. As protein: CASSLGGRMDTEAFF.

The chain employs TRBV28 and TRBJ1-4; 7 positions agree with TRBD1. Germline loops: CDR1 MDHEN, CDR2 SYDVKM. With V trimmed by 5 bases and J by 2 bases, 11 bases remained unmatched. The CDR3 has 17 residues. CDR3 bases: TGTGCCAGCAGTCAAACAGGGGAGAGGGCCACTAATGAAAAACTGTTTTTT. Translating gives CASSQTGERATNEKLFF.

This chain links TRBV5-1 with TRBJ1-1, with 10 bases identical to TRBD1. Trimming took 4 bases from V and 2 from J; bases not matched to a gene: 11. CDR1 and CDR2 from the germline V gene are SGHRS and YFSETQ. The CDR3 sequence is 17 residues long. The CDR3 protein is CASSPRTGGRVNTEAFF. The CDR3 nucleotides are TGCGCCAGCAGCCCGCGGACAGGGGGGCGCGTTAACACTGAAGCTTTCTTT.

The V gene is TRBV9, the J gene TRBJ1-6; D may be TRBD1 (6 bases). Germline lookup yields CDR1 SGDLS and CDR2 YYNGEE. The CDR3 sequence is 19 residues long. The V and J ends lost 0 bases and 0 bases respectively, with 16 bases between them. The CDR3 DNA sequence: TGTGCCAGCAGCGTAGGTGGGGGACACTGGAGCTCCTATAATTCACCCCTCCACTTT. Translating it yields CASSVGGGHWSSYNSPLHF.

The rearrangement uses TRBV9 and TRBJ1-3; D might be TRBD1 (5 bases). CDR1 SGDLS and CDR2 YYNGEE come from the germline V gene. The CDR3 consists of 15 residues. The V end was cut by 3 bases, the J end by 0 bases, with 10 bases between. Here the CDR3 DNA reads TGTGCCAGCAGCGCGGACCAGGGCTCTGGAAACACCATATATTTT. It specifies CASSADQGSGNTIYF. The full variable domain, rest sourced from reference TRBV9 and TRBJ1-3, is DSGVTQTPKHLITATGQRVTLRCSPRSGDLSVYWYQQSLDQGLQFLIQYYNGEERAKGNILERFSAQQFPDLHSELNLSSLELGDSALYFCASSADQGSGNTIYFGEGSWLTVV.

CDR3 residues: CASSWTGGFGNTIYF. In DNA, the CDR3 is TGCGCCAGCAGCTGGACAGGGGGTTTTGGAAACACCATATATTTT. This chain joins TRBV5-1 and TRBJ1-3; 10 nucleotides match TRBD1. The CDR3 is 15 residues long. Germline lookup yields CDR1 SGHRS and CDR2 YFSETQ. V was pared by 3 bases and J by 3 bases, with 3 bases of the junction left unmatched.

V and J are TRBV7-9 and TRBJ2-1; 8 bases match TRBD2. The CDR3 sequence is 14 residues long. In germline, CDR1 is SEHNR, CDR2 FQNEAQ (reference sequence). The J segment lost 7 bases and the V segment lost 2 bases, leaving 4 bases of the junction unmatched. CDR3 residues: CASSLTGGQNEQFF. The CDR3 DNA sequence: TGTGCCAGCAGCTTAACGGGGGGGCAGAATGAGCAGTTCTTC.

This chain links TRBV5-1 with TRBJ1-1; possible D gene TRBD1, 6 bases. CDR3 length equals 15 residues. Germline V gene data show CDR1 as SGHRS and CDR2 as YFSETQ. V lost 2 bases and J 3 bases, leaving 14 bases between the germline ends. CDR3 DNA: TGCGCCAGCAGCTTCTCGGGGGGCGCGTACACTGAAGCTTTCTTT. Translating gives CASSFSGGAYTEAFF. Supplemented by reference TRBV5-1 and TRBJ1-1, the full variable domain reads KAGVTQTPRYLIKTRGQQVTLSCSPISGHRSVSWYQQTPGQGLQFLFEYFSETQRNKGNFPGRFSGRQFSNSRSEMNVSTLELGDSALYLCASSFSGGAYTEAFFGQGTRLTVV.

The J gene is TRBJ2-3, the V gene TRBV27; a weak D match, TRBD2 (7 bases). V was cut by 8 bases and J by 2 bases, with 23 bases left in between. Germline assignment: CDR1 MNHEY and CDR2 SMNVEV (reference sequence). The CDR3 sequence is 17 residues long. The CDR3 nucleotides read TGTGCCAGCTCCCCACTTTGGGGGGGGCCCCACACAGATACGCAGTATTTT. Its translation: CASSPLWGGPHTDTQYF.

This rearrangement joins TRBV5-4 to TRBJ2-7, with 8 bases matching TRBD2. The V gene end was trimmed by 0 bases and the J gene end by 2 bases; junction bases not matched to a gene: 4. Germline V CDR1 and CDR2: SGHNT, YYREEE (reference sequence). The CDR3 is 15 residues long. The chain's CDR3 is CASSLGAGGPYEQYF. For the CDR3, the DNA is TGTGCCAGCAGCTTGGGGGCGGGGGGACCCTACGAGCAGTACTTC.

This chain links TRBV25-1 with TRBJ1-4; 9 bases agree with TRBD1. Trimming took 3 bases from V and 5 from J; bases not matched to a gene: 4. The CDR3 covers 15 residues. Germline CDR1 MGHDK, CDR2 SYGVNS. CDR3 sequence: CASSDPGTGNEKLFF. CDR3 nucleotides: TGTGCCAGCAGTGATCCCGGGACAGGGAATGAAAAACTGTTTTTT.

This clone was counted only a few times. V and J are TRBV30 and TRBJ1-6; 8 bases match TRBD1. The CDR3 runs 13 residues. After removal of 2 bases from V and 8 bases from J, the junction contained 2 bases not matched to a gene. CDR1 is GTSNPN, CDR2 SVGIG, per germline (reference sequence). The CDR3 DNA reads as TGTGCCTGGAGTATCAGGGGGCATTCACCCCTCCACTTT. Translated: CAWSIRGHSPLHF.

The genes are TRBV4-1 and TRBJ2-5; 11 bases are shared with TRBD2. The CDR3 is 18 residues long. Germline V gene sequence: CDR1 MGHRA, CDR2 YSYEKL. Germline trimming cut 1 base from V and 2 bases from J; bases unmatched to any gene: 9. This CDR3 is CASSQGVIAGGRQETQYF. CDR3 nucleotides: TGCGCCAGCAGCCAAGGGGTTATAGCGGGGGGGCGGCAAGAGACCCAGTACTTC.

The chain employs TRBV6-4 and TRBJ1-2; the match to TRBD1 covers 8 bases. The germline CDR1 and CDR2 sequences are MRHNA and SNTAGT. The junction had 4 bases not matched to a gene; V was cut back by 3 bases and J by 4 bases. This CDR3 has 14 amino acids. CDR3 sequence: CASSDGDRPYGYTF. CDR3 sequence (DNA): TGTGCCAGCAGTGATGGGGACAGGCCCTATGGCTACACCTTC.

The V and J genes are TRBV13 and TRBJ1-2, with 9 bases that match TRBD1. Per the germline V gene, CDR1 is PRHDT and CDR2 is FYEKMQ (reference sequence). The CDR3 has 19 residues. V was pared by 1 base and J by 5 bases, with 17 bases of the junction left unmatched. The CDR3 here is CASSLEGEGQGVKVYGYTF. For the CDR3, the DNA is TGTGCCAGCAGCTTAGAGGGTGAGGGACAGGGTGTAAAAGTTTATGGCTACACCTTC.

The chain carries TRBV7-2 and TRBJ2-2; the match to TRBD2 covers 9 bases. The V gene's germline CDR1 is SGHTA and CDR2 FQGNSA. The CDR3 runs 15 residues. V shed 1 base, J shed 6 bases, and the junction held 3 bases outside the gene matches. The CDR3 bases are TGTGCCAGCAGCTTAGTAATAGCGGGAGCCGGGGAGCTGTTTTTT. The encoded protein is CASSLVIAGAGELFF. The full variable domain, completed using reference TRBV7-2 and TRBJ2-2, is GAGVSQSPSNKVTEKGKDVELRCDPISGHTALYWYRQSLGQGLEFLIYFQGNSAPDKSGLPSDRFSAERTGGSVSTLTIQRTQQEDSAVYLCASSLVIAGAGELFFGEGSRLTVL.

The genes are TRBV7-2 and TRBJ2-7, with D uncertain. V was shortened by 4 bases and J by 1 base, with 11 bases between the two germline ends. The V gene's germline CDR1 is SGHTA and CDR2 FQGNSA. This CDR3 spans 14 amino acids. The CDR3 loop reads CASSSLPQSYEQYF. CDR3 bases: TGTGCCAGCAGCTCCCTGCCCCAGTCCTACGAGCAGTACTTC.